This T cell receptor (beta chain) was captured by sequencing in a study of T cells in Graves' hyperthyroidism and ophthalmopathy. CDR1 is LGHDT, CDR2 YNNKEL, per germline (reference sequence). Trimming removed 1 base at V and 0 bases at J, with 15 bases between. The CDR3 runs to 18 residues. TCR beta CDR3 region amplification was performed from RNA transcripts. The study used the HTBI primer set for a first-round RT-PCR of the TCR CDR3. Via MiXCR, TCRdb re-called the multiplex PCR reads, giving one row per CDR3 protein. Found here are over 300,000 distinct CDR3 sequences, roughly 14% of them singletons; the top ten hold 9.5% to 12%. This clonotype was seen many times.

The genes are TRBV3-1 and TRBJ1-4, with D possibly being TRBD1 (5 bases). Material: blood. The sequence derives from a woman aged 55-70 years with Graves' hyperthyroidism. The CDR3 DNA reads as TGTGCCAGCAGCCAAGGGACCGGGACGACGACAACTAATGAAAAACTGTTTTTT. Protein: CASSQGTGTTTTNEKLFF. Filled out from reference TRBV3-1 and TRBJ1-4, the complete variable domain reads DTAVSQTPKYLVTQMGNDKSIKCEQNLGHDTMYWYKQDSKKFLKIMFSYNNKELIINETVPNRFSPKSPDKAHLNLHINSLELGDSAVYFCASSQGTGTTTTNEKLFFGSGTQLSVL.